These 22 T cell receptor beta chains originate from one sample sequenced in a study of Tregs in tolerant kidney transplant recipients. This table comes from immunoSEQ multiplex PCR, and its TCRdb copy is limited to in-frame clones, with some not included. The data hold over 50,000 clones, with 75% to 90% observed a single time. The specimen comprised Tregs from blood, sampled before the transplant. All receptors come from a human donor who received a combined kidney and bone marrow transplant.

The gene calls are TRBV7-2 and TRBJ2-7; no clear D gene. The CDR3 has 12 residues. Germline V CDR1 and CDR2: SGHTA, FQGNSA. V dropped 1 base and J dropped 6 bases, with 7 bases sitting between them. CDR3 protein: CASSLVRSEQYF. CDR3 nucleotides: TGTGCCAGCAGCTTAGTTAGGAGCGAGCAGTACTTC.

This chain uses TRBV29-1 with TRBJ1-2; tentative D call: TRBD1 (6 bases). In germline, CDR1 is SQVTM, CDR2 ANQGSEA. The CDR3 spans 13 residues. With 1 base removed from V and 8 bases from J, the gap between germline ends came to 14 bases. This chain's CDR3 is CSVEAGGPLGYTF. CDR3 sequence (DNA): TGCAGCGTTGAAGCGGGGGGGCCTTTAGGCTACACCTTC.

This clone appeared a few times. The chain couples TRBV7-2 to TRBJ1-2; 7 bases are a match to TRBD1. The junction had 20 bases not matched to a gene; V was cut back by 5 bases and J by 5 bases. The germline CDR1 and CDR2 sequences are SGHTA and FQGNSA. The CDR3 is 18 residues long. CDR3 sequence (DNA): TGTGCCAGCAGCCAGCTTAGAACCAGGGGAGGGGGCTTATATGGCTACACCTTC. Translating gives CASSQLRTRGGGLYGYTF.

The chain couples TRBV5-1 to TRBJ2-7, with D possibly being TRBD2 (6 bases). Germline-derived CDR1 and CDR2 are SGHRS and YFSETQ. This CDR3 spans 14 amino acids. V was shortened by 0 bases and J by 4 bases, with 11 bases between the two germline ends. The CDR3, as DNA: TGCGCCAGCAGCTTGGAATCGGGGAGGTACGAGCAGTACTTC. It codes for CASSLESGRYEQYF.

The J gene is TRBJ2-7, the V gene TRBV5-1; possibly TRBD1 or TRBD2 for D (5 bases each). This CDR3 contains 13 residues. Germline V gene lookup returns CDR1 SGHRS and CDR2 YFSETQ. V was cut by 5 bases and J by 0 bases, with 9 bases left in between. As DNA, the CDR3 is TGCGCCAGCAGGGGGGAAGGCTCCTACGAGCAGTACTTC. It encodes CASRGEGSYEQYF.

The chain couples TRBV6-5 to TRBJ2-2, with unresolved D. The CDR3 totals 14 residues. V dropped 4 bases and J dropped 7 bases, with 13 bases sitting between them. Germline V gives CDR1 MNHEY, CDR2 SVGAGI. The CDR3 region has the DNA TGTGCCAGCAGTTTGATATGGGGTGGCGGGGAGCTGTTTTTT. Translation: CASSLIWGGGELFF.

J is TRBJ2-1 and V is TRBV9; D is undetermined. Germline loops: CDR1 SGDLS, CDR2 YYNGEE. This CDR3 is 13 amino acids long. V was trimmed by 0 bases and J by 1 base, leaving 2 bases between them. The CDR3, as DNA: TGTGCCAGCAGCGTAGGGTCCTACAATGAGCAGTTCTTC. Translating it yields CASSVGSYNEQFF.

The sample holds one count of this clone. V is TRBV19 and J is TRBJ1-6; tentatively, D is TRBD1 (5 bases). The CDR3 is made up of 13 amino acids. CDR1 and CDR2 from the germline V gene are LNHDA and SQIVND (reference sequence). V was pared by 2 bases and J by 12 bases, with 11 bases between. CDR3 loop: CASSISGDRPLHF. The CDR3, as DNA: TGTGCCAGTAGTATATCTGGGGACCGACCCCTCCACTTT.

This rearrangement joins TRBV5-1 to TRBJ2-7; D unresolved. Trimming left V 0 bases short and J 6 bases short, with 10 bases between. This CDR3 comprises 13 residues. The germline V gene has CDR1 SGHRS and CDR2 YFSETQ. The CDR3 DNA is TGCGCCAGCAGCTTGGCTTCGGCTCTCGAGCAGTACTTC. It codes for CASSLASALEQYF. Drawing the rest from reference TRBV5-1 and TRBJ2-7, the complete variable domain is KAGVTQTPRYLIKTRGQQVTLSCSPISGHRSVSWYQQTPGQGLQFLFEYFSETQRNKGNFPGRFSGRQFSNSRSEMNVSTLELGDSALYLCASSLASALEQYFGPGTRLTVT.

The chain combines TRBV18 with TRBJ2-5, with D possibly TRBD1 on 6 matching bases. Trimming took off 6 bases at V and 4 bases at J, with 15 bases between the two ends. The length of the CDR3 is 14 residues. The germline CDR1 and CDR2 sequences are KGHSH and LQKENI. In DNA, the CDR3 is TGTGCCAGCTCGGACCGGGACACCGCAGAGACCCAGTACTTC. Translated: CASSDRDTAETQYF.

This clone was seen a handful of times. V and J are TRBV30 and TRBJ2-5, with TRBD1 as a possible D gene (6 bases). The J call is doubtful: the DNA matches TRBJ2-7 better. The CDR3 runs to 12 residues. Germline-derived CDR1 and CDR2 are GTSNPN and SVGIG (reference sequence). The CDR3: CAWSGRGYEQYF. Written as DNA, the CDR3 is TGTGCCTGGAGTGGCAGGGGTTACGAGCAGTACTTC.

CDR3 bases: TGTGCCAGCTCACCACCCGGGTCTTTGGAGACCCAGTACTTC. This gives the protein CASSPPGSLETQYF. The chain recombines TRBV18 with TRBJ2-5; D gene ambiguous. V dropped 0 bases and J dropped 5 bases, with 10 bases sitting between them. Germline assignment: CDR1 KGHSH and CDR2 LQKENI. CDR3 size: 14 residues.

Remarks on this clone: The sample has other DNA sequences that encode this CDR3 too. The gene calls are TRBV6-6 and TRBJ1-5, with TRBD1 matching 7 bases. Germline V gene lookup returns CDR1 MNHNY and CDR2 SVGAGI (reference sequence). The V and J ends lost 6 bases and 6 bases, in that order; junction bases with no gene match: 14. The CDR3 loop spans 16 amino acids. This chain's CDR3 is CASRRTRQGRSQPQHF. CDR3 in DNA: TGTGCCAGCAGGCGCACGCGACAGGGTCGGAGTCAGCCCCAGCATTTT.

The CDR3: CASSPPPGDPSTDTQYF. Written as DNA, the CDR3 is TGTGCCAGCTCACCCCCGCCGGGGGACCCTAGCACAGATACGCAGTATTTT. The chain couples TRBV18 to TRBJ2-3, with D tentatively TRBD2 (6 bases). Germline loops: CDR1 KGHSH, CDR2 LQKENI. Between the trimmed V and J ends, which lost 3 bases and 0 bases, there was a span of 16 bases. This CDR3 comprises 17 residues.

The genes are TRBV5-1 and TRBJ2-2; tentative D call: TRBD1 (6 bases). The CDR3 loop spans 15 amino acids. The germline V gene encodes CDR1 SGHRS and CDR2 YFSETQ. The V end lost 0 bases, the J end lost 2 bases, and 8 bases lay between the germline ends. The CDR3 region has the DNA TGCGCCAGCAGCTTGGCGGGACAAAACACCGGGGAGCTGTTTTTT. This gives the protein CASSLAGQNTGELFF.

This sequence joins TRBV7-8 and TRBJ2-5; 10 bases map to TRBD2. Germline values: CDR1 SGHVS, CDR2 FQNEAQ. The CDR3 contains 17 residues. Trimming cost V 5 bases and J 1 base; bases outside gene matches: 10. CDR3 bases: TGTGCCAGCAGCCCGACCGGGACTAGCGCACGCCAAGAGACCCAGTACTTC. Translation: CASSPTGTSARQETQYF.

This sequence joins TRBV5-5 and TRBJ1-5; tentative D call: TRBD1 (5 bases). With 3 bases removed from V and 0 bases from J, the gap between germline ends came to 10 bases. Germline CDR1 reads SGHKS; CDR2 reads YYEKEE (reference sequence). This CDR3 region has 15 residues. Written as DNA, the CDR3 is TGTGCCAGCAGCTCACAGGCGTCTAGCAATCAGCCCCAGCATTTT. Translated, it gives CASSSQASSNQPQHF.

J is TRBJ2-4 and V is TRBV6-5, with D uncertain. Trimming left V 6 bases short and J 7 bases short, with 13 bases between. Germline CDR1 MNHEY, CDR2 SVGAGI. The CDR3 length is 13 residues. The CDR3 region is CASSSVTENIQYF. In DNA, the CDR3 is TGTGCCAGCAGCTCAGTCACTGAGAACATTCAGTACTTC.

V and J are TRBV2 and TRBJ2-3; D is unclear. The germline gives CDR1 SNHLY, CDR2 FYNNEI. The CDR3 extends over 14 amino acids. Trimming took off 7 bases at V and 6 bases at J, with 17 bases between the two ends. In nucleotides, the CDR3 is TGTGCCAGCAAATTTGCCGGGCCCAGGGATACGCAGTATTTT. Protein: CASKFAGPRDTQYF.

The chain links TRBV19 to TRBJ2-7, with 9 bases that match TRBD1. V gave up 5 bases and J gave up 6 bases; unmatched junction bases: 8. Germline assignment: CDR1 LNHDA and CDR2 SQIVND (reference sequence). This CDR3 has 14 amino acids. The CDR3 DNA sequence: TGTGCCAGTAGTCTCGGGACAGGGCTCTCCGAGCAGTACTTC. This gives the protein CASSLGTGLSEQYF.

CDR3 nucleotide sequence: TGTGCCTGGACTCCGTTGGGACAGGGTTGGGAAAAACTGTTTTTT. It is translated as CAWTPLGQGWEKLFF. The V gene is TRBV30, the J gene TRBJ1-4, with TRBD1 identical over 9 bases. Germline CDR1 GTSNPN, CDR2 SVGIG (reference sequence). The CDR3 spans 15 residues. The J segment lost 8 bases and the V segment lost 4 bases, leaving 11 bases of the junction unmatched.

A few counts support this clone. This chain joins TRBV7-9 and TRBJ2-1; D is possibly TRBD1 (7 bases). The CDR3 extends over 16 amino acids. Per germline, CDR1 SEHNR and CDR2 FQNEAQ (reference sequence). The V end lost 3 bases, the J end lost 7 bases, and 19 bases lay between the germline ends. The CDR3 DNA reads TGTGCCAGCAGCTTCGCCGGCCAGGGGGGAAGAAATGAGCAGTTCTTC. It translates to CASSFAGQGGRNEQFF. Combining the CDR3 with reference TRBV7-9 and TRBJ2-1 gives the whole variable domain DTGVSQNPRHKITKRGQNVTFRCDPISEHNRLYWYRQTLGQGPEFLTYFQNEAQLEKSRLLSDRFSAERPKGSFSTLEIQRTEQGDSAMYLCASSFAGQGGRNEQFFGPGTRLTVL.